This entry features one T cell receptor beta chain sequence. This record belongs to a study of shared T cell receptors in the human thymus. The CDR3 is made up of 16 amino acids. V lost 1 base, J lost 2 bases, and 14 bases lay in between. The germline V gene has CDR1 SGHRS and CDR2 YFSETQ. The data were produced by immunoSEQ multiplex PCR, yet TCRdb's version contains in-frame clones alone and is incomplete. The table has approximately 490,000 clones, more than 75% seen once. These sequences were also reported in another study, on human thymus T cells. From that report: It was healthy Finnish infants having corrective surgery for congenital heart defects who were the donors. Thymus specimens were resections from corrective heart surgery. Among thymic and blood repertoires, usage of V and J genes appeared biased. Unrelated individuals reportedly shared highly overlapping thymic TCR repertoires.

The receptor was derived from a boy under two years old with a congenital heart defect. The chain employs TRBV5-1 and TRBJ2-3; perhaps TRBD1 as D (5 bases). Sequencing used thymocytes. The CDR3 here is CASSLLQGWDTDTQYF. CDR3 sequence (DNA): TGCGCCAGCAGCTTGCTCCAGGGCTGGGACACAGATACGCAGTATTTT.